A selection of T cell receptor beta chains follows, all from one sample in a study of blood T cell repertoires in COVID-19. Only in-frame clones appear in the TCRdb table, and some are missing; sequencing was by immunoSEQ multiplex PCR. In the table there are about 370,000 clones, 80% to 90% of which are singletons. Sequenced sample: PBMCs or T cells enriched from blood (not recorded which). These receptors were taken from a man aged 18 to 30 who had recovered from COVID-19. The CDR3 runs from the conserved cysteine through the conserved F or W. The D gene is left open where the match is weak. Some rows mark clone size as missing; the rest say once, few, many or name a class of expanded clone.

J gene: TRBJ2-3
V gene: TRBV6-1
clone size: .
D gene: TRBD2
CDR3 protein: CASRELAGDTDTQYF
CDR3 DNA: TGTGCCAGCAGGGAACTAGCGGGAGATACAGATACGCAGTATTTT

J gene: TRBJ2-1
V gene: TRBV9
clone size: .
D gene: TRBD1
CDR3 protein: CASSVVPGRTGSYNEQFF
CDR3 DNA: TGTGCCAGCAGCGTAGTCCCGGGGCGGACAGGGAGCTACAATGAGCAGTTCTTC

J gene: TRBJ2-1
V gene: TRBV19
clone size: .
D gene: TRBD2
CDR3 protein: CASERLAGGSSYNEQFF
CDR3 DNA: TGTGCCAGCGAGCGACTAGCGGGAGGGAGCTCCTACAATGAGCAGTTCTTC

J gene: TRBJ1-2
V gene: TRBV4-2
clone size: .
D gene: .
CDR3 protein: CASSSGQSASGYTF
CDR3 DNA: TGTGCCAGCAGCTCAGGACAGTCCGCCAGTGGCTACACCTTC

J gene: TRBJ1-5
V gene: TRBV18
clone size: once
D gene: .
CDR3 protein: CASSPQGFSGGDRNQPQHF
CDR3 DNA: TGTGCCAGCTCACCACAGGGTTTCTCCGGGGGAGATCGCAATCAGCCCCAGCATTTT

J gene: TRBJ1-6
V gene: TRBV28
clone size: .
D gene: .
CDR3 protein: CASSLRVQSLHF
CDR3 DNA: TGTGCCAGCAGTTTGCGGGTACAATCCCTCCACTTT

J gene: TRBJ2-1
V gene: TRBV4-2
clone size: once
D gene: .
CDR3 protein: CASSQDRRGGAYEQFF
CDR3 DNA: TGTGCCAGCAGCCAAGATAGAAGGGGGGGCGCCTATGAGCAGTTCTTC

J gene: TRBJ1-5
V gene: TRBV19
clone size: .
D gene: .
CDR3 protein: CASSIAGRGLEQAVFQPQHF
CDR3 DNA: TGTGCCAGTAGTATAGCGGGAAGAGGGTTGGAGCAGGCGGTGTTTCAGCCCCAGCATTTT

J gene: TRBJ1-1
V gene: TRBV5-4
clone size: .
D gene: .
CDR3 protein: CASSPQAAMNTEAFF
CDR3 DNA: TGTGCCAGCAGCCCCCAAGCTGCTATGAACACTGAAGCTTTCTTT

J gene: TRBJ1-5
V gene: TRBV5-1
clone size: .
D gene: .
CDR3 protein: CASSPDGGNQPQHF
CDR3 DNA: TGCGCCAGCAGTCCTGACGGGGGCAATCAGCCCCAGCATTTT

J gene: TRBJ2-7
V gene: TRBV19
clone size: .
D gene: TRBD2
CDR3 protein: CASSPSSGGYEQYF
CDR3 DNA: TGTGCCAGTAGTCCATCTAGCGGGGGCTACGAGCAGTACTTC

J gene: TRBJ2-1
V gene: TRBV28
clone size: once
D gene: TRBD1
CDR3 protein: CASSSTPGTGRVPYNEQFF
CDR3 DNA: TGTGCCAGCAGTTCGACACCGGGGACAGGAAGAGTACCCTACAATGAGCAGTTCTTC

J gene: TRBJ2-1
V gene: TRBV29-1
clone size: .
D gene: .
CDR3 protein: CSASWQDSYNEQFF
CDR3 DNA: TGCAGCGCCTCCTGGCAGGACAGCTACAATGAGCAGTTCTTC

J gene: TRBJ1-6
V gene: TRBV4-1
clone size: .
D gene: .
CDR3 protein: CASSQAQNSYNSPLHF
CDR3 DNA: TGCGCCAGCAGCCAAGCTCAGAATTCCTATAATTCACCCCTCCACTTT

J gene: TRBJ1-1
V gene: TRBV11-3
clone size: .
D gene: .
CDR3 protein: CASSRDAKANTEAFF
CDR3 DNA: TGTGCCAGCAGCCGGGATGCAAAGGCGAACACTGAAGCTTTCTTT

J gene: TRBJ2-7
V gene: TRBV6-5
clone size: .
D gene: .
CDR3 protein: CASEEGGPVNEQYF
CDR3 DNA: TGTGCCAGCGAGGAGGGGGGGCCGGTTAACGAGCAGTACTTC

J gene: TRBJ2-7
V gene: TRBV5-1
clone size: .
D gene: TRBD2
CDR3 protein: CASSSSGGLSYEQYF
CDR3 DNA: TGCGCCAGCAGCAGTAGCGGGGGACTTTCCTACGAGCAGTACTTC

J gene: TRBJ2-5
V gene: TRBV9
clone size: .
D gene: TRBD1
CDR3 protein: CASSVRTGGVGETQYF
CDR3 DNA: TGTGCCAGCAGCGTACGTACAGGGGGCGTAGGGGAGACCCAGTACTTC

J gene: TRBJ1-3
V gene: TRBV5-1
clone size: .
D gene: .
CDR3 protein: CASSLDGGSGNTIYF
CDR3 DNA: TGCGCCAGCAGCTTGGATGGGGGCTCAGGAAACACCATATATTTT

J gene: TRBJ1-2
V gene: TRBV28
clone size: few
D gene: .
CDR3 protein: CASSLGQTYNYGYTF
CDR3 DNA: TGTGCCAGCAGTTTGGGGCAGACCTATAACTATGGCTACACCTTC

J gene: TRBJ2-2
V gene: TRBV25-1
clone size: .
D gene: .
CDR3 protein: CASNRNTGELFF
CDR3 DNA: TGTGCCAGCAACAGGAACACCGGGGAGCTGTTTTTT

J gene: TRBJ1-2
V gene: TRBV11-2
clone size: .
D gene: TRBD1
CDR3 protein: CASSLVGTANYGYTF
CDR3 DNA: TGTGCCAGCAGCTTAGTTGGGACAGCTAACTATGGCTACACCTTC

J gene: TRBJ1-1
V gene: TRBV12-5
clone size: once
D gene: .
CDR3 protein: CASGLGNTEAFF
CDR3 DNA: TGTGCTAGTGGCCTAGGGAACACTGAAGCTTTCTTT

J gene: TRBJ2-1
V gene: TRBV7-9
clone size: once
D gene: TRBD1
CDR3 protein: CASSLGPGTGNLNEQFF
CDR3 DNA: TGTGCCAGCAGCTTAGGCCCCGGGACAGGGAATCTCAATGAGCAGTTCTTC

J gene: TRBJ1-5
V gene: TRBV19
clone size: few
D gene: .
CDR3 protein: CASSNRRDRRDQPQHF
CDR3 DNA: TGTGCCAGTAGTAACAGGAGAGACAGAAGAGATCAGCCCCAGCATTTT

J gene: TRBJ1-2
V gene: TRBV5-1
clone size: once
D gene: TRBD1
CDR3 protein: CASSFLFGTGGIGYTF
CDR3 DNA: TGCGCCAGCAGCTTTTTGTTTGGGACAGGGGGCATTGGCTACACCTTC

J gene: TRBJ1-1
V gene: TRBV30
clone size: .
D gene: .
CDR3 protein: CAWSVQSTEAFF
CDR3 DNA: TGTGCCTGGAGTGTACAGAGCACTGAAGCTTTCTTT

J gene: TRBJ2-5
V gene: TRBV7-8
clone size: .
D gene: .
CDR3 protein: CASSLTRRPTERQETQYF
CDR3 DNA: TGTGCCAGCAGCCTGACCCGCAGACCGACAGAAAGACAAGAGACCCAGTACTTC

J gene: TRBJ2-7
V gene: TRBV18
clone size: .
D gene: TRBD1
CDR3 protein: CASSPGQGVPSSYEQYF
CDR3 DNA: TGTGCCAGCTCACCAGGACAGGGGGTTCCCTCCTCCTACGAGCAGTACTTC